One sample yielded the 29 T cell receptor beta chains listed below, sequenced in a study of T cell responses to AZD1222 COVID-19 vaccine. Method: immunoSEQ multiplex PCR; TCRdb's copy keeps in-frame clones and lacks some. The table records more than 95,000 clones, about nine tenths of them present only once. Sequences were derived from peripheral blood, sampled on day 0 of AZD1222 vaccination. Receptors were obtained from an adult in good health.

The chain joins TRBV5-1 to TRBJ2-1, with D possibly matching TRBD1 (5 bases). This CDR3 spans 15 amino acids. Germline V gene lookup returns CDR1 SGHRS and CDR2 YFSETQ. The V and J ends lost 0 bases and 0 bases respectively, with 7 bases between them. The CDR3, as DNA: TGCGCCAGCAGCTTGGGACAGAGCTCCTACAATGAGCAGTTCTTC. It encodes CASSLGQSSYNEQFF.

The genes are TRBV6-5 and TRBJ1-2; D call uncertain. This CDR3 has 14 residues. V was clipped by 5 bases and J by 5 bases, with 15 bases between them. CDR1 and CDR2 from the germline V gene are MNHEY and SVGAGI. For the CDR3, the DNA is TGTGCCAGCAGTACCCGGAGGGATTTTTATGGCTACACCTTC. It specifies CASSTRRDFYGYTF.

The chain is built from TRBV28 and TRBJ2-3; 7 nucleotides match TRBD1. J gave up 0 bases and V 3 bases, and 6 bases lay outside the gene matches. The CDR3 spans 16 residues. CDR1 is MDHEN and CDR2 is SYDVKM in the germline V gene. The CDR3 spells CASSFPGQSSTDTQYF. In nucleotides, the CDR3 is TGTGCCAGCAGTTTCCCGGGACAGTCGAGCACAGATACGCAGTATTTT.

The CDR3 reads CASSPSGGSDTQYF. The DNA for the CDR3 is TGTGCCAGCAGCCCTAGCGGGGGATCAGATACGCAGTATTTT. The chain links TRBV7-3 to TRBJ2-3; 10 bases match TRBD2. The CDR3 length is 14 residues. Germline CDR1 reads SGHTA; CDR2 reads FQGTGA. V was pared by 5 bases and J by 4 bases, with 3 bases of the junction left unmatched.

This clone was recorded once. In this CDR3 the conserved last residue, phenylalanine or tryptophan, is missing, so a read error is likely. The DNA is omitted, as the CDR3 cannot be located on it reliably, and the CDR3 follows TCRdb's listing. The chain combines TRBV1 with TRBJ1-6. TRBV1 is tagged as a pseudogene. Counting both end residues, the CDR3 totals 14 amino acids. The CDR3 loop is CTSSQLPHNSPLHL.

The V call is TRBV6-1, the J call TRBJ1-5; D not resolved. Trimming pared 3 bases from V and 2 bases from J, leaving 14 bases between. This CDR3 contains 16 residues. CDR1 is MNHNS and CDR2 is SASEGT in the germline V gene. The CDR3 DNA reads TGTGCCAGCAGTGATCTACGGGGTACTGGCAATCAGCCCCAGCATTTT. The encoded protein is CASSDLRGTGNQPQHF.

The CDR3 sequence: CASSIRGMSVNTEAFF. The CDR3 DNA sequence: TGTGCCAGCAGCATAAGAGGGATGTCCGTGAACACTGAAGCTTTCTTT. The chain joins TRBV7-8 to TRBJ1-1; D call uncertain. Germline CDR1 is SGHVS and CDR2 is FQNEAQ. The V gene lost 5 bases and the J gene lost 0 bases, with 16 bases spanning the gap. This CDR3 region has 16 residues.

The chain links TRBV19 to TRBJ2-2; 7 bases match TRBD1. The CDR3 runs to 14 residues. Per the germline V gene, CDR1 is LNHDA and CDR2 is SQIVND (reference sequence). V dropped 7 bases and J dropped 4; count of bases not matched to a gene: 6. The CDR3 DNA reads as TGTGCCAGTACCCAACCAGGGGGCACCGGGGAGCTGTTTTTT. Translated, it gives CASTQPGGTGELFF.

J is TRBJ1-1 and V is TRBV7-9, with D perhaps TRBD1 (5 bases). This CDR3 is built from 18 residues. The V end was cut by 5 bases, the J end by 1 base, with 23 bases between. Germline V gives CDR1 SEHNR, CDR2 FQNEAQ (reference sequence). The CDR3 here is CASSLSGNWKRGNTEAFF. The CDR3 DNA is TGTGCCAGCAGCCTGTCAGGGAATTGGAAACGAGGGAACACTGAAGCTTTCTTT. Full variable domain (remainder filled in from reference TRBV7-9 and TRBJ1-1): DTGVSQNPRHKITKRGQNVTFRCDPISEHNRLYWYRQTLGQGPEFLTYFQNEAQLEKSRLLSDRFSAERPKGSFSTLEIQRTEQGDSAMYLCASSLSGNWKRGNTEAFFGQGTRLTVV.

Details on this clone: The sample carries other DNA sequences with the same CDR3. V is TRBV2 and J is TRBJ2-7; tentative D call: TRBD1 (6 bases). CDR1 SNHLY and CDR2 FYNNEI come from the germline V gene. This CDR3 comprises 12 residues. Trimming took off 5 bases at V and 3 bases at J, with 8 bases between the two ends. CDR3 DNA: TGTGCCAGCAGTTTACAGGGCTACGAGCAGTACTTC. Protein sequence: CASSLQGYEQYF.

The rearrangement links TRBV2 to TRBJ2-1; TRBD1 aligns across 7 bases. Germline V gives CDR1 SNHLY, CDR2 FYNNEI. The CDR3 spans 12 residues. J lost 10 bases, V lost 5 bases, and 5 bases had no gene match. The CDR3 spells CASSLQGYEQFF. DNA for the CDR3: TGTGCCAGCAGTCTACAGGGGTACGAGCAGTTCTTC.

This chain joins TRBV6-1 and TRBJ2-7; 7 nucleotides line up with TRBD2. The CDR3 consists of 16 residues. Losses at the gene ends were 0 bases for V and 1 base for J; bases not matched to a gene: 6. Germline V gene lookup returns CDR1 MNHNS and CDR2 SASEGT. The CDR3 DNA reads TGTGCCAGCAGTGAAGCCCTAGCGGCGAAATCCTACGAGCAGTACTTC. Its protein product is CASSEALAAKSYEQYF.

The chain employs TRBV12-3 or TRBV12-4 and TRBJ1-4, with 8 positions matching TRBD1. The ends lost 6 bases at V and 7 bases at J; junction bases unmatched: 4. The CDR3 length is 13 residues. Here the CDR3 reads CASRGTGGEKLFF. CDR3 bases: TGTGCCAGCAGGGGGACAGGCGGTGAAAAACTGTTTTTT.

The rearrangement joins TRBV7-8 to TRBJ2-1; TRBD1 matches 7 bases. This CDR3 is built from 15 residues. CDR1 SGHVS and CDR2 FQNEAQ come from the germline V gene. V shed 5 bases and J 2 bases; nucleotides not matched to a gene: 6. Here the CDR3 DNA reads TGTGCCAGCAGCCCACAGGGGACCCCCTACAATGAGCAGTTCTTC. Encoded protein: CASSPQGTPYNEQFF. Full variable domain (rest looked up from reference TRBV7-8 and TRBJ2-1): GAGVSQSPRYKVAKRGQDVALRCDPISGHVSLFWYQQALGQGPEFLTYFQNEAQLDKSGLPSDRFFAERPEGSVSTLKIQRTQQEDSAVYLCASSPQGTPYNEQFFGPGTRLTVL.

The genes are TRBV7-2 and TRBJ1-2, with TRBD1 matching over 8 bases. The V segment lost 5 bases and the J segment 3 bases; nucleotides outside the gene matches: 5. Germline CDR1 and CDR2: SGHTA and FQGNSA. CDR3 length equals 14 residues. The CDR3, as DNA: TGTGCCAGCAGCACCGGACAGGGTCACTATGGCTACACCTTC. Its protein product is CASSTGQGHYGYTF.

The CDR3 is CASSLEGQLYNEQFF. CDR3 nucleotide sequence: TGTGCCAGCAGCTTAGAGGGACAGCTCTACAATGAGCAGTTCTTC. The J gene is TRBJ2-1, the V gene TRBV13; 7 bases align to TRBD1. V lost 1 base to trimming and J lost 3 bases; unmatched junction nucleotides: 3. Germline V gene lookup returns CDR1 PRHDT and CDR2 FYEKMQ (reference sequence). CDR3 length: 15 amino acids.

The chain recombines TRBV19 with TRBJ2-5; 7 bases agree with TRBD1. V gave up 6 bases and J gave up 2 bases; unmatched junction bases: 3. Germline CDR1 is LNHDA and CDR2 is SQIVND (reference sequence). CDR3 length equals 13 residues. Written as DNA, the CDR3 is TGTGCCAGTAGGAGACAGGGTCAAGAGACCCAGTACTTC. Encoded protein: CASRRQGQETQYF.

CDR3 in DNA: TGCGCCAGCAGCTCGGAAGGGTGGAGCACTGAAGCTTTCTTT. Protein sequence: CASSSEGWSTEAFF. V gene TRBV5-1 combines with J gene TRBJ1-1, with D unresolved. The V gene's germline CDR1 is SGHRS and CDR2 YFSETQ. The CDR3 sequence is 14 residues long. V was cut by 3 bases and J by 4 bases, with 13 bases left in between.

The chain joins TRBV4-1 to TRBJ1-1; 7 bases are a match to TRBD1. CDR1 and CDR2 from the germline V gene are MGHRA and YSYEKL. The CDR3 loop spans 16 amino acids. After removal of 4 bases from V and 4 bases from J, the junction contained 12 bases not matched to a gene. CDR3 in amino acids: CASSRVLGQGVTEAFF. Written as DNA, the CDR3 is TGCGCCAGCAGCCGCGTCTTGGGGCAGGGGGTCACTGAAGCTTTCTTT.

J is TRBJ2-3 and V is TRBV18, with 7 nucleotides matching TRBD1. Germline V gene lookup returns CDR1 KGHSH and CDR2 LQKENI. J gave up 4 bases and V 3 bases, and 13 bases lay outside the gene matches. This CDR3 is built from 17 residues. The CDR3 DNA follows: TGTGCCAGCTCACCTAGACAGGGTACGGAAAGCGCAGATACGCAGTATTTT. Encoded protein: CASSPRQGTESADTQYF.

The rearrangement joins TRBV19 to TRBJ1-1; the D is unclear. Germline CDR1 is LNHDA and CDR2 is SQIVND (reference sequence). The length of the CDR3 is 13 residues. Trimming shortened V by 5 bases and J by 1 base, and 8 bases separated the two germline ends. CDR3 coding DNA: TGTGCCAGTAGTCTAGGTCCGAACACTGAAGCTTTCTTT. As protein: CASSLGPNTEAFF.

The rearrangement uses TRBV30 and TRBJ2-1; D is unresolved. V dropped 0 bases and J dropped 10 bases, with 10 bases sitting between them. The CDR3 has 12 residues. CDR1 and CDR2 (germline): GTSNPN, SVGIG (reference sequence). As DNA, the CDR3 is TGTGCCTGGAGTGTAGAACACCCAGAGCAGTTCTTC. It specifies CAWSVEHPEQFF.

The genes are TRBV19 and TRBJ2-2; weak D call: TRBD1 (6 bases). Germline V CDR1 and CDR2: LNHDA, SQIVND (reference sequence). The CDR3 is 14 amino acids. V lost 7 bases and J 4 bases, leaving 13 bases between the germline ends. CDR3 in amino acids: CASIGRGSTGELFF. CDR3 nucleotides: TGTGCCAGTATAGGCAGGGGAAGCACCGGGGAGCTGTTTTTT.

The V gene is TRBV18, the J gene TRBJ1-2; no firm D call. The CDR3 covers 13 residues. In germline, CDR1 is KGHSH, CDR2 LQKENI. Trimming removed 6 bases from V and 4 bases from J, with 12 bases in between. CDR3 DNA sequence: TGTGCCAGCTCCCCCGAAAGAACCTATGGCTACACCTTC. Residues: CASSPERTYGYTF.

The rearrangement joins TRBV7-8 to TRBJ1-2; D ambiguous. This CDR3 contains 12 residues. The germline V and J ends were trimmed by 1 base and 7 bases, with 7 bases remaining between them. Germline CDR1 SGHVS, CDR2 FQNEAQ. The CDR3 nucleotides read TGTGCCAGCAGCTTAGAACCGGGTGGCTACACCTTC. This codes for CASSLEPGGYTF.

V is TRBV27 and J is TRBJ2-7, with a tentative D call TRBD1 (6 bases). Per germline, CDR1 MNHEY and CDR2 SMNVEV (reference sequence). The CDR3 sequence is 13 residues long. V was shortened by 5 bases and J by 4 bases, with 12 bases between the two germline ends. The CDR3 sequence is CASSIGTTYEQYF. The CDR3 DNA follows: TGTGCCAGCAGTATTGGGACAACTTACGAGCAGTACTTC.

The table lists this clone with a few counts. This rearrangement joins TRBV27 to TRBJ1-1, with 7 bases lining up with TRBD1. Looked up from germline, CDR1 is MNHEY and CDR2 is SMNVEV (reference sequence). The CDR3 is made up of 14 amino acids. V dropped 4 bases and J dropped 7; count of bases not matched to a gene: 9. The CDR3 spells CASSSSTGPVEAFF. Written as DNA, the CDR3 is TGTGCCAGCAGTTCCTCGACAGGGCCAGTTGAAGCTTTCTTT.

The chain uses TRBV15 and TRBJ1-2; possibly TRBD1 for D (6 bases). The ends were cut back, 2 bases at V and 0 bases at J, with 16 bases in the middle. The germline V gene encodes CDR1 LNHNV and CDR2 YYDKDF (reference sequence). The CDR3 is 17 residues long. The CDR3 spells CATSRQHRVGPNYGYTF. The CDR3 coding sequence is TGTGCCACCAGCAGACAACACAGGGTTGGGCCTAACTATGGCTACACCTTC. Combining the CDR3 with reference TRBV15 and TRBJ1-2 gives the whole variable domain DAMVIQNPRYQVTQFGKPVTLSCSQTLNHNVMYWYQQKSSQAPKLLFHYYDKDFNNEADTPDNFQSRRPNTSFCFLDIRSPGLGDTAMYLCATSRQHRVGPNYGYTFGSGTRLTVV.

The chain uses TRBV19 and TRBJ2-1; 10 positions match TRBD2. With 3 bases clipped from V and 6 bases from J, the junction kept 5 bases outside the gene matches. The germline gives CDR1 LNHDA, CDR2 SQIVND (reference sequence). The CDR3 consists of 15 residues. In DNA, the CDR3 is TGTGCCAGTAGTATCACTAGCGGGGCAATCAATGAGCAGTTCTTC. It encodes CASSITSGAINEQFF. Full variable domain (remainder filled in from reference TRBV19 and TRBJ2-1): DGGITQSPKYLFRKEGQNVTLSCEQNLNHDAMYWYRQDPGQGLRLIYYSQIVNDFQKGDIAEGYSVSREKKESFPLTVTSAQKNPTAFYLCASSITSGAINEQFFGPGTRLTVL.